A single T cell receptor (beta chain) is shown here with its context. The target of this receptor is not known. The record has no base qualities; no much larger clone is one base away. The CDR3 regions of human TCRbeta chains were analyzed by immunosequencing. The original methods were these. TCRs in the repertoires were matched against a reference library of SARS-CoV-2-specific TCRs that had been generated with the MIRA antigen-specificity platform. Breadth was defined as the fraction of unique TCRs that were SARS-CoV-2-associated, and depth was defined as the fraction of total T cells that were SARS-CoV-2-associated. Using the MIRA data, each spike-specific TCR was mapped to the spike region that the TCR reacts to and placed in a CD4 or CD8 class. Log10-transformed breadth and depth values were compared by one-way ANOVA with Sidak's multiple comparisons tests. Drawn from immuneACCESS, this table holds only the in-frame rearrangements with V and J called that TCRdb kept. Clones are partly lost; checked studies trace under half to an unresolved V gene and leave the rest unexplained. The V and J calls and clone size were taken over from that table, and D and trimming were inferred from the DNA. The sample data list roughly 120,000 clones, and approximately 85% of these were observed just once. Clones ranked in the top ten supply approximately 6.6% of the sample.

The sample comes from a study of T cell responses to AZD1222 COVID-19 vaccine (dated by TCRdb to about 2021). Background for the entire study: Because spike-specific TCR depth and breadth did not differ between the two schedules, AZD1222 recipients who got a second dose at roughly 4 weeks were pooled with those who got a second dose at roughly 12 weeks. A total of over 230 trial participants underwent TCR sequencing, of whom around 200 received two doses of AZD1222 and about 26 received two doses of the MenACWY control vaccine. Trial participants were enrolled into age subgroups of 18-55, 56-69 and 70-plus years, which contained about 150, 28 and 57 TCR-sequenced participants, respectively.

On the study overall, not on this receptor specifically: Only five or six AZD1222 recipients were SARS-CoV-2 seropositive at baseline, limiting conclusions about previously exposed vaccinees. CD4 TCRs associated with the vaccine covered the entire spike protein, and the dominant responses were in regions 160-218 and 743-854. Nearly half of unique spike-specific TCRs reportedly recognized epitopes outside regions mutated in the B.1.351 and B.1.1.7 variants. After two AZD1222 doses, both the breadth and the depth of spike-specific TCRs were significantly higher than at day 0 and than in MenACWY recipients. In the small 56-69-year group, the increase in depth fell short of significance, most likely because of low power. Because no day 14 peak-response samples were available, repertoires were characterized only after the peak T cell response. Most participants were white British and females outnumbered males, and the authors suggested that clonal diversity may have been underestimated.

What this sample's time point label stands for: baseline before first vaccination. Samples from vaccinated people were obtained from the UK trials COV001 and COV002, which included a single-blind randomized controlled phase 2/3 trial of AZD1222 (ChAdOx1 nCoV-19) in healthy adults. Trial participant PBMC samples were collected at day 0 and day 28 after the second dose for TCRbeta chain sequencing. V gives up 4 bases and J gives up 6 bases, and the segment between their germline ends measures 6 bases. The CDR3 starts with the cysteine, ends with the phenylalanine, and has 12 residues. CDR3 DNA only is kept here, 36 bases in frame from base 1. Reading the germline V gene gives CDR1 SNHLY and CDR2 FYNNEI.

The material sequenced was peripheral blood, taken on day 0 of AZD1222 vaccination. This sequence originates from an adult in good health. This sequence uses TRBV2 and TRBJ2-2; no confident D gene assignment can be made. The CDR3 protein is CASSGDSGELFF. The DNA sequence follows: TGTGCCAGCAGTGGGGATTCCGGGGAGCTGTTTTTT.